This record concerns one TCR beta chain sequence. Its antigen is not known. The CDR3 loop spans 13 amino acids. Germline V gives CDR1 SEHNR, CDR2 FQNEAQ (reference sequence). Trimming took off 3 bases at V and 16 bases at J, with 19 bases between the two ends. The repertoire was sequenced with immunoSEQ multiplex PCR; TCRdb's copy has only in-frame clones and lacks some. The sample lists tens of thousands of clones, 91% occurring once. The data derive from a study of T cells in localized non-small cell lung cancer. Study-level results: Without multi-region sequencing, intratumor heterogeneity could not be excluded. Uninvolved adjacent lung had higher T cell clonality than tumor and all other tissues. Higher adjacent-lung clonality was associated with shorter survival. Detection in adjacent lung was observed for a median around 59 of the top 100 tumor clones.

This specimen was peripheral blood, taken before any cancer treatment. The chain has TRBV7-9 and TRBJ1-5; no definite D call. This TCR came from a man aged 35-69 years with stage I lung adenocarcinoma. The DNA of the CDR3 is TGTGCCAGCAGCTTTCAGGACGGCGTCGAGGTTCATTTT. It codes for CASSFQDGVEVHF.